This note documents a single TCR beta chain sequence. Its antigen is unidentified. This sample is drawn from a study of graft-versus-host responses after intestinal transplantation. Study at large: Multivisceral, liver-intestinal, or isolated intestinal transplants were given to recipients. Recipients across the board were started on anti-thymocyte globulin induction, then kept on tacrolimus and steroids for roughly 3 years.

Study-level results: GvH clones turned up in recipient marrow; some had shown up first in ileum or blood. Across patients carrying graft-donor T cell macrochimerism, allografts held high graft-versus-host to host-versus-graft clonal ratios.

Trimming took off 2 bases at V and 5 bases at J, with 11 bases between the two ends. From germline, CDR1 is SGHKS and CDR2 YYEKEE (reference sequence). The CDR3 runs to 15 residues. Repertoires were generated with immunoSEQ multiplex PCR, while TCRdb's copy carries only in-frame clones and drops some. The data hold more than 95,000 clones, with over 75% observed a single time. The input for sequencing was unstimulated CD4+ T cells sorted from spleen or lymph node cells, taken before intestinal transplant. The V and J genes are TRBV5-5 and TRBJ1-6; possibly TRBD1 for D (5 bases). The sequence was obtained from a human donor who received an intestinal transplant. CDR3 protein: CASSFSSQDNSPLHF. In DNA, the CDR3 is TGTGCCAGCAGCTTTTCATCACAGGATAATTCACCCCTCCACTTT.